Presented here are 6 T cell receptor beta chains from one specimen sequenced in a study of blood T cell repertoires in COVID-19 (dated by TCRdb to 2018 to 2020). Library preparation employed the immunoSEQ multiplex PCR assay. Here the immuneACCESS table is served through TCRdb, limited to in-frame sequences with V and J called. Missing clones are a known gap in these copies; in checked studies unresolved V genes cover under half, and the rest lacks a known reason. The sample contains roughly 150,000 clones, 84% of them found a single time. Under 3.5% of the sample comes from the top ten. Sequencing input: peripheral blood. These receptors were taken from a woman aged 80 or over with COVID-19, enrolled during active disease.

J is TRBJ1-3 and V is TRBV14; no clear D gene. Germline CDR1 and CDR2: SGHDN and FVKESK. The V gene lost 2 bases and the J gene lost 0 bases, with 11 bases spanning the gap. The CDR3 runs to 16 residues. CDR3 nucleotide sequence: TGTGCCAGCAGCCAACCGACACCGAGCTCTGGAAACACCATATATTTT. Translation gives CASSQPTPSSGNTIYF.

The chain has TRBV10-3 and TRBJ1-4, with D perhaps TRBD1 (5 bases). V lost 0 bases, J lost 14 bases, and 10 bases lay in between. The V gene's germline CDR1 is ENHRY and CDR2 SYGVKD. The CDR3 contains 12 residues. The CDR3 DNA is TGTGCCATCAGTGAGTCAAGGGGATGGCTGTTTTTT. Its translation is CAISESRGWLFF.

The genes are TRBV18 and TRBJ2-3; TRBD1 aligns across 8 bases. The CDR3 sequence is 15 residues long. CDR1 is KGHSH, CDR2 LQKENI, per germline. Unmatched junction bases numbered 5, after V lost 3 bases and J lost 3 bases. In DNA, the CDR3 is TGTGCCAGCTCACCGGACAGGGATTGGACAGATACGCAGTATTTT. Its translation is CASSPDRDWTDTQYF.

The CDR3 nucleotides are TGTGCCAGCAGCGCGGGTGGGTCGGCCCCGGAGACCCAGTACTTC. This encodes CASSAGGSAPETQYF. V is TRBV5-4 and J is TRBJ2-5, with D possibly being TRBD2 (5 bases). CDR1 SGHNT and CDR2 YYREEE come from the germline V gene (reference sequence). The CDR3 consists of 15 residues. The ends were cut back, 4 bases at V and 5 bases at J, with 18 bases in the middle.

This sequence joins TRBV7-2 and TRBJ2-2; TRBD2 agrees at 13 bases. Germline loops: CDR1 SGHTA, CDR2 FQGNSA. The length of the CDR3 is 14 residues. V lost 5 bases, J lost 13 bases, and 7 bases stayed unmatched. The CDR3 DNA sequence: TGTGCCAGCAGCCCGGGACTAGCGGGGCCCTTGCTGTTTTTT. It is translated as CASSPGLAGPLLFF.

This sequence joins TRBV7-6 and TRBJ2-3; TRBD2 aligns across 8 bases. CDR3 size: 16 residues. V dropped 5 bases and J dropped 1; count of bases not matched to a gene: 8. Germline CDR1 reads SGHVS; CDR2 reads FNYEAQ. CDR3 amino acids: CASSLTGGARTDTQYF. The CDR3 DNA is TGTGCCAGCAGCCTTACGGGGGGGGCCCGCACAGATACGCAGTATTTT. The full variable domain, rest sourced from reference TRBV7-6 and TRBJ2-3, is GAGVSQSPRYKVTKRGQDVALRCDPISGHVSLYWYRQALGQGPEFLTYFNYEAQQDKSGLPNDRFSAERPEGSISTLTIQRTEQRDSAMYRCASSLTGGARTDTQYFGPGTRLTVL.